Described below is a single TCR beta chain sequence and its context. This sample is drawn from a study of blood T cell repertoires in COVID-19. Study details: T cells, B-cell-depleted T cells, or PBMCs supplied cDNA or gDNA.

The CDR3 length is 14 residues. Trimming removed 4 bases from V and 2 bases from J, with 11 bases in between. Germline-derived CDR1 and CDR2 are LGHDT and YNNKEL (reference sequence). How the authors handled the data: Reference gene primer amplification gave nucleated cell count estimates. The data were produced by immunoSEQ multiplex PCR, yet TCRdb's version contains in-frame clones alone and is incomplete. That table gives V, J and clone size, and the DNA gave D and trimming. The sample has about 190,000 clones, about 72% seen once. Enrollees, roughly 18 to 89 years old, lived in approximately 24 US areas.

This chain uses TRBV3-1 (or the pseudogene TRBV3-2) with TRBJ1-1; D is uncertain. The sequence derives from a woman in her 50s who had recovered from COVID-19. The sample consisted of PBMCs or T cells enriched from blood (not recorded which). The CDR3 reads CASSPSVANTEAFF. The CDR3 bases are TGTGCCAGCAGCCCTTCAGTGGCCAACACTGAAGCTTTCTTT.